The 14 T cell receptor beta chains below come from one sample, sequenced in a study of human T cells and chemical hapten exposure. Time point here: patch test 3, about 24 weeks after DPC sensitization. The treatment denotes: therapeutic diphenylcyclopropenone sensitization with weekly scalp DPC. One entry per CDR3 protein, called by TCRdb with MiXCR from the RACE reads. The sample yields 50,000 to 75,000 distinct CDR3 sequences, approximately 10% seen once. Sample: whole blood, taken in connection with sensitization to the hapten diphenylcyclopropenone (DPC). The receptors originated from a woman aged 25-40 years with alopecia areata. Some clones in this sample may be carry-over from other donors' samples.

In this sample, this clonotype turned up many times. This sequence joins TRBV12-3 or TRBV12-4 and TRBJ2-7; 11 bases map to TRBD2. The CDR3 spans 15 residues. The V segment lost 5 bases and the J segment 6 bases; nucleotides outside the gene matches: 9. As DNA, the CDR3 is TGTGCCAGCAGTCCCCGACTAGCGGGGCTTGGCGAGCAGTACTTC. Amino acid sequence: CASSPRLAGLGEQYF.

The chain links TRBV20-1 to TRBJ2-5; no firm D call. CDR3 length equals 13 residues. CDR1 DFQATT and CDR2 SNEGSKA come from the germline V gene (reference sequence). Trimming left V 6 bases short and J 1 base short, with 12 bases between. The chain's CDR3 is CSADPVAQETQYF. In DNA form, the CDR3 reads TGCAGTGCAGACCCCGTGGCCCAAGAGACCCAGTACTTC.

This clonotype was observed at least ten times. V gene TRBV6-5 combines with J gene TRBJ1-2; the match to TRBD1 covers 7 bases. This CDR3 contains 13 residues. Trimming cost V 8 bases and J 8 bases; bases outside gene matches: 11. Germline V gene sequence: CDR1 MNHEY, CDR2 SVGAGI. CDR3 amino acids: CASYKRQGWGYTF. CDR3 coding DNA: TGTGCCAGCTATAAAAGACAGGGTTGGGGCTACACCTTC.

This clonotype was recorded at least ten times. The rearrangement links TRBV18 to TRBJ1-5, with D perhaps matching TRBD1 (6 bases). V was shortened by 5 bases and J by 3 bases, with 8 bases between the two germline ends. The CDR3 is made up of 13 amino acids. The germline gives CDR1 KGHSH, CDR2 LQKENI. The DNA for the CDR3 is TGTGCCAGCTCAGCGGGGGCCAATCAGCCCCAGCATTTT. It codes for CASSAGANQPQHF.

This clonotype appeared a few times. The rearrangement uses TRBV28 and TRBJ1-4; D unresolved. The CDR3 sequence is 11 residues long. Germline CDR1 and CDR2: MDHEN and SYDVKM. Trimming took 5 bases from V and 8 from J, leaving 6 bases between them. The CDR3 sequence: CASSIREKLFF. DNA for the CDR3: TGTGCCAGCAGTATAAGGGAAAAACTGTTTTTT.

This clonotype was seen more than once but under ten times. The V and J genes are TRBV20-1 and TRBJ1-1; D gene unclear. CDR3 length: 15 amino acids. Germline-derived CDR1 and CDR2 are DFQATT and SNEGSKA (reference sequence). Trimming cost V 3 bases and J 6 bases, with 20 bases left between them. The CDR3 is CSARGRSNDGAEAFF. CDR3 DNA: TGCAGTGCTAGGGGTCGTTCAAATGACGGGGCTGAAGCTTTCTTT.

This clonotype was found a few times. The V call is TRBV4-2, the J call TRBJ1-2; 7 nucleotides match TRBD1. CDR3 length: 15 residues. Per the germline V gene, CDR1 is LGHNA and CDR2 is YNFKEQ. J was trimmed by 3 bases and V by 4 bases; bases with no gene match: 8. The CDR3 DNA follows: TGTGCCAGCAGCCTTGTAGGGGGCGCCGACTATGGCTACACCTTC. Residues: CASSLVGGADYGYTF.

This clonotype was recorded many times. This sequence joins TRBV28 and TRBJ2-7; the match to TRBD1 covers 7 bases. Germline assignment: CDR1 MDHEN and CDR2 SYDVKM. This CDR3 comprises 14 residues. V trimming: 7 bases; J trimming: 0 bases; junction bases outside the gene matches: 6. The CDR3 coding sequence is TGTGCCAGCACCTTGGGACAGTTCTCCTACGAGCAGTACTTC. As protein: CASTLGQFSYEQYF.

This clonotype was picked up a small number of times. The chain recombines TRBV6-2 or TRBV6-3 with TRBJ2-1, with a possible D match to TRBD2 (5 bases). The CDR3 consists of 13 residues. The V end was cut by 2 bases, the J end by 4 bases, with 6 bases between. Germline loops: CDR1 MNHEY, CDR2 SVGEGT. CDR3: CASSYSGYNEQFF. In DNA form, the CDR3 reads TGTGCCAGCAGTTACAGCGGATACAATGAGCAGTTCTTC.

The chain employs TRBV28 and TRBJ1-6, with a possible D match to TRBD1 (6 bases). V was clipped by 5 bases and J by 6 bases, with 11 bases between them. This CDR3 has 14 residues. Germline V gene data show CDR1 as MDHEN and CDR2 as SYDVKM. The CDR3 region is CASSQGKGNSPLHF. CDR3 sequence (DNA): TGTGCCAGCAGTCAGGGGAAGGGTAATTCACCCCTCCACTTT.

This clonotype was detected ten times or more. V usage is TRBV12-3 or TRBV12-4 and J usage is TRBJ2-2; perhaps TRBD2 as D (6 bases). With 5 bases removed from V and 2 bases from J, the gap between germline ends came to 12 bases. This CDR3 is built from 15 residues. The CDR3: CASSREAVNTGELFF. The DNA for the CDR3 is TGTGCCAGCAGTAGGGAGGCGGTTAACACCGGGGAGCTGTTTTTT.

The CDR3 spells CASSLGAGGPEYEQYF. CDR3 sequence (DNA): TGCGCCAGCAGCTTGGGGGCGGGAGGGCCTGAGTACGAGCAGTACTTC. This chain connects TRBV5-1 to TRBJ2-7, with TRBD2 identical over 9 bases. V lost 0 bases, J lost 4 bases, and 8 bases stayed unmatched. The CDR3 has 16 residues. The germline CDR1 and CDR2 sequences are SGHRS and YFSETQ.

A remark on this clonotype: The junction does not match germline at one end; this may be a read error. The chain carries TRBV12-3 or TRBV12-4 and TRBJ1-2, with D hard to call. The CDR3 sequence is 16 residues long. CDR3 bases: TGTGCCAGCAGTTCGTTTGGTGCAGGACCTGGCTATGGCTTCACCTTC. Translated, it gives CASSSFGAGPGYGFTF.

This clonotype was detected a few times. V and J are TRBV4-2 and TRBJ2-7; tentative D call: TRBD1 (6 bases). In germline, CDR1 is LGHNA, CDR2 YNFKEQ. This CDR3 comprises 15 residues. V was cut by 4 bases and J by 4 bases, with 17 bases left in between. The CDR3 DNA sequence: TGTGCCAGCAGCCCGGCAGGACAGTCTCGGTACGAGCAGTACTTC. Protein sequence: CASSPAGQSRYEQYF.